This entry is about one TCR beta chain. This clone's antigen is unknown. Base quality data are lacking; no much larger clone is found one base away. The immunoSEQ Assay, a bias-controlled multiplex PCR, was used to amplify TCRbeta CDR3 regions from genomic DNA. The source study handled its data this way. Within the assay, amplification of reference gene primers was used to estimate how many nucleated cells each sample contained. To quantify the absolute abundance of each unique TCRbeta CDR3 rearrangement, sequence reads were collapsed and filtered. For each sample, productive Simpson clonality was calculated by taking the square root of Simpson's diversity index across productive rearrangements. TCRdb stores this immuneACCESS table with in-frame sequences only. Part of the clones is absent; in the studies checked, under half of the shortfall reflects unresolved V genes, and no reason is known for the rest. From that table come the V and J calls and clone size; the DNA was used to work out D and trimming. The sample records 240,000 or so clones, roughly 86% of which are singletons. The ten top clones hold roughly 3.5% of the sample.

The data were obtained in a study of blood T cell repertoires in COVID-19 (dated by TCRdb to between 2020 and 2021). Concerning the study at large: Samples from collaborators originated in the United States, Italy and Spain and spanned both the acute and convalescent phases of COVID-19. The prospective study material was composed of cDNA or gDNA derived from T cells, B-cell-depleted T cells, or PBMCs. The dataset comprised deeply sampled blood TCRbeta repertoires from subjects exposed to, actively infected with, or recovered from COVID-19. The repertoires were made available in a free public database intended to serve as a resource for research on the immune response to SARS-CoV-2. Samples came from the ongoing ImmuneRACE study (first 160 participants) plus 1,254 subjects from 6 global collaborators. A de-identified subject ID, COVID-19 status, age in years and sex were almost always included in the sample metadata. Where available, HLA class I and class II types were obtained from metadata supplied by the sample provider rather than from assay-based typing.

In the prospective study, participants were about 18 to 95 years old, resided in approximately 25 geographic areas of the United States, and were enrolled through a virtual design. To assign participants to cohorts, the prospective study relied on clinical history that participants themselves reported in a screening survey and a study questionnaire. In the prospective study, whole blood, serum and a nasopharyngeal or oropharyngeal swab were collected from each participant by mobile phlebotomists. Over a roughly two-month period, participants in the prospective study had the option of providing additional blood draws and questionnaires. Before DNA extraction, prospective study blood samples were shipped either frozen or at room temperature. V gives up 1 base and J gives up 2 bases, and the segment between their germline ends measures 9 bases. Via the germline V gene (reference sequence), CDR1 is LGHDT and CDR2 YNNKEL. The CDR3 runs 15 amino acids, cysteine and phenylalanine included. Only the CDR3 DNA is retained, 45 bases long and in frame from the first base.

The paper's findings and limits, for the study overall: Clinical and demographic metadata were provided uncurated, with the amount varying by source and participant.

This clonotype was sampled from a middle-aged woman with acute COVID-19. The sample consisted of PBMCs or T cells enriched from blood (not recorded which). The chain joins TRBV3-1 (or the pseudogene TRBV3-2) to TRBJ1-3, with no confident D gene call. DNA sequence: TGTGCCAGCAGCCAAGGGTTGGGCCCTGGAAACACCATATATTTT. This codes for CASSQGLGPGNTIYF.